The 30 T cell receptor beta chains given below trace back to one sample, sequenced in a study of T cells in Graves' hyperthyroidism and ophthalmopathy. The TCR beta CDR3 regions underwent amplification using RNA transcripts as the source. First-round RT-PCR targeting the TCR CDR3 was performed with the HTBI primer set. TCRdb used MiXCR to reprocess the multiplex PCR reads, holding one entry per CDR3 protein. This sample carries approximately 360,000 distinct CDR3 sequences, 25% of them seen once, and the ten largest clones take around 67%. The sample comprised blood. These TCRs come from a man between 50 and 59 years old with Graves' hyperthyroidism.

The chain joins TRBV6-5 to TRBJ2-1; 11 bases line up with TRBD1. The CDR3 consists of 16 residues. Germline V gene sequence: CDR1 MNHEY, CDR2 SVGAGI. Unmatched junction bases numbered 2, after V lost 0 bases and J lost 4 bases. DNA of the CDR3: TGTGCCAGCAGTTACTCGGGACAGGGGGTTTACAATGAGCAGTTCTTC. This encodes CASSYSGQGVYNEQFF.

In DNA form, the CDR3 reads TGTGCCTGGAGTAACACCCGGGATACGCAGTATTTT. Protein sequence: CAWSNTRDTQYF. The gene calls are TRBV30 and TRBJ2-3; no reliable D call. The CDR3 runs 12 residues. V was trimmed by 2 bases and J by 6 bases, leaving 9 bases between them. Germline loops: CDR1 GTSNPN, CDR2 SVGIG (reference sequence).

The chain recombines TRBV18 with TRBJ1-1; D remains ambiguous. The CDR3 contains 14 residues. The V end was cut by 2 bases, the J end by 0 bases, with 7 bases between. Germline CDR1 is KGHSH and CDR2 is LQKENI. This CDR3 reads CASSPNGVNTEAFF. The CDR3 region has the DNA TGTGCCAGCTCACCAAACGGAGTGAACACTGAAGCTTTCTTT.

The V and J genes are TRBV6-2 or TRBV6-3 and TRBJ2-5; TRBD2 might be the D (5 bases). The CDR3 totals 16 residues. Germline CDR1 and CDR2: MNHEY and SVGEGT. V was shortened by 5 bases and J by 9 bases, with 25 bases between the two germline ends. This CDR3 reads CASSPAWARGPGAQYF. Here the CDR3 DNA reads TGTGCCAGCAGTCCCGCCTGGGCTAGAGGGCCCGGGGCCCAGTACTTC.

This clonotype has just a few counts. The chain employs TRBV20-1 and TRBJ2-3, with TRBD1 matching 8 bases. The CDR3 is 17 amino acids. Trimming took 0 bases from V and 0 from J; bases not matched to a gene: 8. Germline assignment: CDR1 DFQATT and CDR2 SNEGSKA (reference sequence). CDR3 DNA sequence: TGCAGTGCTAGAGACCTAATCCAGGGGGCAAGCACAGATACGCAGTATTTT. The encoded protein is CSARDLIQGASTDTQYF.

In this sample, this clonotype turned up many times. The chain carries TRBV3-1 and TRBJ2-1, with D possibly TRBD1 on 6 matching bases. The CDR3 totals 15 residues. Germline V gene sequence: CDR1 LGHDT, CDR2 YNNKEL (reference sequence). The V and J ends lost 5 bases and 6 bases respectively, with 17 bases between them. The CDR3 region has the DNA TGTGCCAGCAGCAAACAGGGTTCATTGGTCAATGAGCAGTTCTTC. Encoded protein: CASSKQGSLVNEQFF.

Concerning this clonotype itself: This clone may be a read error of a much larger clone one base away. This chain links TRBV27 with TRBJ2-2, with 7 bases lining up with TRBD1. Germline CDR1 MNHEY, CDR2 SMNVEV (reference sequence). The CDR3 length is 14 residues. The CDR3 DNA is TGTGCCAGCAGTCACCGACAGGGCACCGGGGAGCCGTTTTTT. Translation: CASSHRQGTGEPFF.

This clonotype was counted ten times or more. The rearrangement links TRBV14 to TRBJ2-1, with D possibly being TRBD2 (6 bases). Germline V gene lookup returns CDR1 SGHDN and CDR2 FVKESK. CDR3 size: 14 residues. Trimming stripped 3 bases from V and 2 bases from J, with 8 bases between. CDR3 in DNA: TGTGCCAGCAGCCAGCGGGACGCCTACAATGAGCAGTTCTTC. It specifies CASSQRDAYNEQFF.

This clonotype showed up just a few times. The chain carries TRBV18 and TRBJ2-5; 10 positions match TRBD2. This CDR3 has 15 residues. Trimming at V came to 3 bases and at J to 5 bases, leaving 6 bases not matched to a gene. The germline CDR1 and CDR2 sequences are KGHSH and LQKENI. The CDR3 loop reads CASSPRTSGGETQYF. CDR3 sequence (DNA): TGTGCCAGCTCACCGAGGACTAGCGGAGGGGAGACCCAGTACTTC.

This clonotype was recorded a few times. V gene TRBV7-2 combines with J gene TRBJ2-7; no clear D. CDR1 is SGHTA, CDR2 FQGNSA, per germline. With 1 base removed from V and 0 bases from J, the gap between germline ends came to 13 bases. The CDR3 is 16 amino acids. CDR3 coding DNA: TGTGCCAGCAGCTTAGTGGATGCGGAGAGCTCCTACGAGCAGTACTTC. Translated, it gives CASSLVDAESSYEQYF.

The CDR3 loop reads CASKGGIVQETQYF. CDR3 in DNA: TGTGCCAGCAAAGGGGGGATTGTCCAAGAGACCCAGTACTTC. The chain couples TRBV2 to TRBJ2-5; the D call may be TRBD1 or TRBD2 (6 bases each). The ends were cut back, 7 bases at V and 1 base at J, with 13 bases in the middle. This CDR3 contains 14 residues. Per germline, CDR1 SNHLY and CDR2 FYNNEI.

There are a few counts of this clonotype. The J gene is TRBJ2-7, the V gene TRBV27; TRBD2 agrees at 12 bases. The germline V gene has CDR1 MNHEY and CDR2 SMNVEV (reference sequence). The CDR3 length is 18 residues. J lost 0 bases, V lost 4 bases, and 10 bases had no gene match. The CDR3 coding sequence is TGTGCCAGCAGTTACCGAGGACTAGCGGGAAGCAACTCCTACGAGCAGTACTTC. It is translated as CASSYRGLAGSNSYEQYF.

V usage is TRBV19 and J usage is TRBJ1-1; the D is unclear. CDR1 is LNHDA and CDR2 is SQIVND in the germline V gene (reference sequence). The CDR3 is made up of 14 amino acids. Trimming removed 3 bases at V and 4 bases at J, with 12 bases between. The CDR3 here is CASSISVRVTEAFF. The CDR3 nucleotides read TGTGCCAGTAGTATCTCGGTAAGGGTCACTGAAGCTTTCTTT.

This clonotype occurred many times. This sequence joins TRBV18 and TRBJ2-5; perhaps D is TRBD1 or TRBD2 (5 bases each). Trimming stripped 3 bases from V and 1 base from J, with 9 bases between. The length of the CDR3 is 14 residues. Germline V gene sequence: CDR1 KGHSH, CDR2 LQKENI. The CDR3 sequence: CASSPGTPQETQYF. The CDR3 DNA reads TGTGCCAGCTCACCGGGGACCCCCCAAGAGACCCAGTACTTC.

Turning to this clonotype: Just one base apart from a much larger clone, this may be a read error. This chain links TRBV7-2 with TRBJ2-5, with D perhaps given as TRBD1 or TRBD2 (5 bases each). Deletions cut 10 bases from V and 9 bases from J, with 21 bases between. There are 13 residues in the CDR3. Germline values: CDR1 SGHTA, CDR2 FQGNSA. The CDR3 DNA sequence: TGTGCCACGACGAAGGGGCCAGCGGAGGCCCAGTACTTC. Translation gives CATTKGPAEAQYF. Based on the CDR3 plus reference TRBV7-2 and TRBJ2-5, the full variable domain is GAGVSQSPSNKVTEKGKDVELRCDPISGHTALYWYRQSLGQGLEFLIYFQGNSAPDKSGLPSDRFSAERTGGSVSTLTIQRTQQEDSAVYLCATTKGPAEAQYFGPGTRLLVL.

The rearrangement uses TRBV2 and TRBJ1-1, with D unresolved. V was trimmed by 7 bases and J by 1 base, leaving 22 bases between them. CDR1 and CDR2 from the germline V gene are SNHLY and FYNNEI. The CDR3 has 17 residues. The CDR3 DNA follows: TGTGCCAGCAACATAAGGTCCGGGATGGAATCGAACACTGAAGCTTTCTTT. Translating gives CASNIRSGMESNTEAFF.

This clonotype was observed a few times. The chain has TRBV6-2 or TRBV6-3 and TRBJ1-1, with 9 positions matching TRBD1. Germline V lookup: CDR1 MNHEY, CDR2 SVGEGT. CDR3 size: 18 residues. Trimming cost V 2 bases and J 3 bases; bases outside gene matches: 13. The CDR3 coding sequence is TGTGCCAGCAGTTACCCCTCCGGACAGGGGTCTCGTCACACTGAAGCTTTCTTT. Its translation is CASSYPSGQGSRHTEAFF.

The V call is TRBV9, the J call TRBJ2-3; D not resolved. The germline gives CDR1 SGDLS, CDR2 YYNGEE. The CDR3 is made up of 14 amino acids. Trimming took 0 bases from V and 6 from J, leaving 11 bases between them. CDR3 sequence (DNA): TGTGCCAGCAGCGTAGTTTTTCAAGGTGATACGCAGTATTTT. Translating gives CASSVVFQGDTQYF.

This clonotype was detected only a few times. The V call is TRBV28, the J call TRBJ1-1; the D is unclear. Looked up from germline, CDR1 is MDHEN and CDR2 is SYDVKM. The ends were cut back, 3 bases at V and 5 bases at J, with 13 bases in the middle. This CDR3 has 14 amino acids. DNA for the CDR3: TGTGCCAGCAGTTTTGGTAGGGTTCATACTGAAGCTTTCTTT. Encoded protein: CASSFGRVHTEAFF.

This clonotype was recorded a few times. V and J are TRBV7-9 and TRBJ1-1, with a weak D call TRBD1 (6 bases). The germline V gene has CDR1 SEHNR and CDR2 FQNEAQ (reference sequence). V lost 5 bases, J lost 3 bases, and 19 bases lay in between. This CDR3 spans 16 amino acids. CDR3 protein: CASSPRTVGADTEAFF. As DNA, the CDR3 is TGTGCCAGCAGCCCCCGGACAGTTGGAGCGGACACTGAAGCTTTCTTT. Based on the CDR3 plus reference TRBV7-9 and TRBJ1-1, the full variable domain is DTGVSQNPRHKITKRGQNVTFRCDPISEHNRLYWYRQTLGQGPEFLTYFQNEAQLEKSRLLSDRFSAERPKGSFSTLEIQRTEQGDSAMYLCASSPRTVGADTEAFFGQGTRLTVV.

This clonotype appeared many times. The rearrangement uses TRBV24-1 and TRBJ2-5; D ambiguous. Trimming shortened V by 3 bases and J by 2 bases, and 6 bases separated the two germline ends. This CDR3 has 13 amino acids. CDR1 is KGHDR and CDR2 is SFDVKD in the germline V gene. The CDR3 region is CATSDASQETQYF. Written as DNA, the CDR3 is TGTGCCACCAGTGATGCGAGTCAAGAGACCCAGTACTTC.

J is TRBJ2-1 and V is TRBV6-1; D not certain. Per germline, CDR1 MNHNS and CDR2 SASEGT. The CDR3 covers 12 residues. The V end lost 5 bases, the J end lost 9 bases, and 11 bases lay between the germline ends. CDR3 sequence: CASSNNWLEQFF. Here the CDR3 DNA reads TGTGCCAGCAGTAATAACTGGCTTGAGCAGTTCTTC.

The V call is TRBV6-1, the J call TRBJ1-2; the D is unclear. Germline CDR1 and CDR2: MNHNS and SASEGT. CDR3 length: 12 amino acids. Trimming pared 3 bases from V and 3 bases from J, leaving 5 bases between. The DNA of the CDR3 is TGTGCCAGCAGTGAGTCGGACTATGGCTACACCTTC. Translation gives CASSESDYGYTF.

This clonotype was seen more than once but under ten times. This chain connects TRBV5-1 to TRBJ2-6; no reliable D call. Germline loops: CDR1 SGHRS, CDR2 YFSETQ. V was clipped by 0 bases and J by 4 bases, with 11 bases between them. The CDR3 is 16 amino acids. CDR3 loop: CASSLVSGPGANVLTF. The CDR3 DNA reads TGCGCCAGCAGCTTGGTTTCGGGTCCCGGGGCCAACGTCCTGACTTTC.

The sample holds many counts of this clonotype. This chain joins TRBV2 and TRBJ2-7; the D is unclear. This CDR3 spans 12 amino acids. Trimming left V 8 bases short and J 3 bases short, with 11 bases between. Per germline, CDR1 SNHLY and CDR2 FYNNEI. This CDR3 reads CASGAVGYEQYF. The CDR3 coding sequence is TGTGCCAGCGGTGCGGTAGGCTACGAGCAGTACTTC.

The chain is built from TRBV20-1 and TRBJ2-5; D is unresolved. V was shortened by 2 bases and J by 4 bases, with 11 bases between the two germline ends. Looked up from germline, CDR1 is DFQATT and CDR2 is SNEGSKA (reference sequence). The CDR3 loop spans 13 amino acids. This chain's CDR3 is CSARSEKAETQYF. The CDR3 bases are TGCAGTGCTAGATCCGAAAAGGCAGAGACCCAGTACTTC.

In this sample, this clonotype turned up a few times. The V call is TRBV18, the J call TRBJ2-5, with 7 bases lining up with TRBD2. The V and J ends lost 4 bases and 5 bases, in that order; junction bases with no gene match: 10. The CDR3 length is 15 residues. Germline loops: CDR1 KGHSH, CDR2 LQKENI. CDR3 loop: CASSQGRASRETQYF. The CDR3 DNA reads as TGTGCCAGCTCACAGGGGAGGGCGTCGAGGGAGACCCAGTACTTC.

This chain links TRBV30 with TRBJ1-4, with 8 positions matching TRBD1. The ends lost 3 bases at V and 5 bases at J; junction bases unmatched: 5. CDR1 is GTSNPN and CDR2 is SVGIG in the germline V gene (reference sequence). The CDR3 length is 14 residues. The CDR3: CAWSFTGGNEKLFF. CDR3 sequence (DNA): TGTGCCTGGAGCTTTACAGGGGGGAATGAAAAACTGTTTTTT.

The chain combines TRBV28 with TRBJ1-2, with unresolved D. The germline V and J ends were trimmed by 4 bases and 2 bases, with 11 bases remaining between them. CDR3 length equals 14 residues. Germline V lookup: CDR1 MDHEN, CDR2 SYDVKM. CDR3: CASSSPHRNYGYTF. The CDR3 nucleotides are TGTGCCAGCAGTTCCCCCCACCGGAACTATGGCTACACCTTC.

This chain links TRBV2 with TRBJ2-2, with no clear D. The CDR3 consists of 12 residues. Trimming took 6 bases from V and 8 from J, leaving 10 bases between them. The germline V gene has CDR1 SNHLY and CDR2 FYNNEI. CDR3: CASSRTGGELFF. The CDR3 DNA reads as TGTGCCAGCAGCCGCACTGGAGGGGAGCTGTTTTTT.